This is a list of T cell receptor beta chains from one sample in a study of immune characterization of retroperitoneal liposarcoma. TCRdb used MiXCR to reprocess the PCR reads, holding one entry per CDR3 protein. The data hold 11,000 or so distinct CDR3 sequences, with 40% to 55% observed a single time. The sample was tumor tissue. Receptor source: a female donor with retroperitoneal liposarcoma. Each CDR3 is given with its conserved first and last residue. D genes are given only for firm matches. Size values are once, few and many counts, or a class for expanded clones, and some rows have none.

TRBV11-2	TRBD2	TRBJ2-1	-	CASSLVSGGGTYEQFF	TGTGCCAGCAGCTTAGTATCGGGGGGAGGGACCTACGAGCAGTTCTTC
TRBV7-2	-	TRBJ1-2	-	CASSFGSGGRGYTF	-
TRBV5-1	TRBD2	TRBJ2-5	-	CASSSGTSGTVETQYF	TGCGCCAGCAGCTCGGGGACTAGCGGGACGGTAGAGACCCAGTACTTC
TRBV6-1	-	TRBJ2-3	-	CASSEEGDTQYF	TGTGCCAGCAGCGAAGAGGGAGATACGCAGTATTTT
TRBV11-2	-	TRBJ2-5	many	CASSLGPVQETQYF	TGTGCCAGCAGCTTAGGGCCAGTACAAGAGACCCAGTACTTC
TRBV24-1	-	TRBJ2-7	medium-sized	CATSEVGGGEQYF	TGTGCCACCAGTGAAGTCGGTGGGGGCGAGCAGTACTTC
TRBV27	-	TRBJ2-5	-	CASSFFNEQYF	TGTGCCAGCAGTTTCTTCAATGAGCAGTACTTC
TRBV6-4	-	TRBJ2-3	-	CASSDRVTDTQYF	TGTGCCAGCAGTGACCGGGTCACAGATACGCAGTATTTT
TRBV6-9	-	TRBJ2-3	few	CASSIRQSDTQYF	TGTGCCAGCAGTATCCGACAGTCAGATACGCAGTATTTT
TRBV6-6	-	TRBJ2-3	few	CASSYGTPGADTQYF	TGTGCCAGCAGTTACGGGACTCCGGGGGCAGATACGCAGTATTTT
TRBV27	-	TRBJ2-1	once	CASSRPGTNSINEQFF	TGTGCCAGCAGCCGACCCGGGACAAACTCTATCAATGAGCAGTTCTTC
TRBV6-1	TRBD1	TRBJ1-4	few	CASSRDRGEKLFF	TGTGCCAGCAGCCGGGACAGGGGTGAAAAACTGTTTTTT
TRBV7-6	TRBD1	TRBJ1-2	-	CASSLAPGQGIWGYTF	TGTGCCAGCAGCTTAGCGCCGGGACAGGGGATATGGGGCTACACCTTC
TRBV10-1	TRBD2	TRBJ2-3	-	CASSDTGGEDTQYF	TGCGCCAGCAGTGATACGGGAGGAGAGGATACGCAGTATTTT
TRBV27	-	TRBJ2-1	medium-sized	CASSPRQGGAYNEQFF	TGTGCCAGCAGTCCTCGGCAGGGGGGCGCCTACAATGAGCAGTTCTTC
TRBV7-6	-	TRBJ1-4	few	CASGRSALNEKLFF	TGTGCCAGCGGCAGATCAGCGCTTAATGAAAAACTGTTTTTT
TRBV6-1	-	TRBJ1-1	-	CASRRSLINTEAFF	TGTGCCAGCAGACGCAGCCTGATTAACACTGAAGCTTTCTTT
TRBV6-1	-	TRBJ2-1	-	CASSSPGFYGSNEQFF	TGTGCCAGCAGTTCCCCGGGTTTTTACGGGAGTAATGAGCAGTTCTTC
TRBV6-1	TRBD2	TRBJ2-3	few	CASTSGGTDTQYF	TGTGCCAGCACCAGCGGGGGCACAGATACGCAGTATTTT
TRBV6-1	TRBD1	TRBJ2-5	-	CASSEEVTGLETQYF	TGTGCCAGCAGTGAAGAGGTGACAGGGTTGGAGACCCAGTACTTC
TRBV6-1	TRBD1	TRBJ1-5	-	CASSVRGFSNQPQHF	TGTGCCAGCAGTGTCAGGGGGTTTAGCAATCAGCCCCAGCATTTT
TRBV6-2/TRBV6-3	TRBD1	TRBJ1-4	-	CASSDGPRQGDGKLFF	TGTGCCAGCAGTGACGGGCCGCGACAGGGGGACGGAAAACTGTTTTTT